Each of the 27 T cell receptor beta chains below was sequenced from the same sample in a study of blood T cell repertoires in COVID-19. TCRdb's copy holds only in-frame clones and misses some; the assay was immunoSEQ multiplex PCR. The sample has roughly 250,000 clones, 75% to 90% seen once. The sequenced sample consisted of peripheral blood. The origin of the receptors is a woman aged 55-70 years with active or convalescent COVID-19.

This clone was picked up one time. The chain couples TRBV2 to TRBJ1-4; 8 nucleotides line up with TRBD1. This CDR3 is 14 amino acids long. V lost 6 bases and J lost 6; bases outside the gene matches: 6. Germline CDR1 and CDR2: SNHLY and FYNNEI. CDR3 in amino acids: CASSPGTGDEKLFF. CDR3 coding DNA: TGTGCCAGCAGCCCGGGGACAGGTGATGAAAAACTGTTTTTT.

The chain employs TRBV12-3 or TRBV12-4 and TRBJ2-1; D possibly corresponds to TRBD1 (6 bases). V lost 3 bases and J 9 bases, leaving 12 bases between the germline ends. The CDR3 totals 13 residues. Here the CDR3 DNA reads TGTGCCAGCAGTTTGGGGGCAGGAGGTGAGCAGTTCTTC. Its translation: CASSLGAGGEQFF.

The genes are TRBV3-1 (or the pseudogene TRBV3-2) and TRBJ2-5; TRBD2 aligns across 8 bases. Trimming removed 4 bases from V and 5 bases from J; junction bases left unmatched: 3. There are 13 residues in the CDR3. Germline CDR1 is LGHDT and CDR2 is YNNKEL (reference sequence). The CDR3 DNA reads as TGTGCCAGCAGCCCTGGCGGGAGGGAGACCCAGTACTTC. Amino acids: CASSPGGRETQYF.

The chain combines TRBV19 with TRBJ1-1, with 8 bases lining up with TRBD1. Looked up from germline, CDR1 is LNHDA and CDR2 is SQIVND (reference sequence). After removal of 1 base from V and 7 bases from J, the junction contained 11 bases not matched to a gene. The CDR3 is 16 amino acids. CDR3 protein: CASSIVPRGRSIEAFF. The CDR3, as DNA: TGTGCCAGTAGTATAGTCCCCAGGGGGCGTTCTATTGAAGCTTTCTTT.

Notes on this clone: The junction departs from germline at one end; a sequencing error may be responsible. The chain carries TRBV6-1 and TRBJ1-5, with D perhaps matching TRBD1 (6 bases). The CDR3 sequence is 17 residues long. Germline V gives CDR1 MNHNS, CDR2 SASEGT. The CDR3 nucleotides read TGTGCCAGCAGGGAAGCTCTAGGGGGGGAGTATAATCAGCCCCAGCATTTT. Its translation: CASREALGGEYNQPQHF.

The genes are TRBV12-3 or TRBV12-4 and TRBJ1-2; D remains ambiguous. The V and J ends lost 4 bases and 6 bases respectively, with 12 bases between them. The CDR3 sequence is 13 residues long. CDR3 coding DNA: TGTGCCAGCAGTTCGGGGTATCGTGATGGCTACACCTTC. Encoded protein: CASSSGYRDGYTF.

This clone was observed a single time. The rearrangement links TRBV11-2 to TRBJ1-3; 7 nucleotides agree with TRBD1. The CDR3 spans 16 residues. CDR1 and CDR2 (germline): SGHAT, FQNNGV. V dropped 5 bases and J dropped 1; count of bases not matched to a gene: 8. CDR3 sequence reads: CASSQSMTGSGNTIYF. In DNA form, the CDR3 reads TGTGCCAGCAGCCAAAGTATGACAGGGTCTGGAAACACCATATATTTT.

The genes are TRBV7-9 and TRBJ2-1; weak D call: TRBD2 (5 bases). In germline, CDR1 is SEHNR, CDR2 FQNEAQ (reference sequence). The V gene lost 8 bases and the J gene lost 0 bases, with 8 bases spanning the gap. The CDR3 is 13 residues long. The CDR3 here is CASSGISYNEQFF. The CDR3, as DNA: TGTGCCAGCTCGGGGATCTCCTACAATGAGCAGTTCTTC.

This chain joins TRBV19 and TRBJ2-2, with D perhaps TRBD1 (6 bases). Germline loops: CDR1 LNHDA, CDR2 SQIVND (reference sequence). This CDR3 is built from 14 residues. Between the trimmed V and J ends, which lost 5 bases and 7 bases, there was a span of 14 bases. CDR3 in amino acids: CASSLRQADGELFF. CDR3 nucleotide sequence: TGTGCCAGTAGTCTCAGACAGGCCGACGGGGAGCTGTTTTTT.

This clone was found once. The genes are TRBV6-2 or TRBV6-3 and TRBJ2-3; 12 bases agree with TRBD2. CDR3 length: 16 residues. V was clipped by 6 bases and J by 0 bases; unmatched bases: 4. Germline-derived CDR1 and CDR2 are MNHEY and SVGEGT. Written as DNA, the CDR3 is TGTGCCAGCAGCCCGGGACTAGCGGGCAGCACAGATACGCAGTATTTT. Its protein is CASSPGLAGSTDTQYF.

This chain joins TRBV6-5 and TRBJ1-5; 9 nucleotides align to TRBD1. CDR3 size: 14 residues. J lost 4 bases, V lost 4 bases, and 2 bases had no gene match. Germline V gene lookup returns CDR1 MNHEY and CDR2 SVGAGI. For the CDR3, the DNA is TGTGCCAGCAGTTCCGGGACAGGGAATCAGCCCCAGCATTTT. Translated, it gives CASSSGTGNQPQHF.

The chain couples TRBV5-1 to TRBJ1-1, with 9 bases identical to TRBD1. This CDR3 has 13 amino acids. The V and J ends lost 4 bases and 8 bases, in that order; junction bases with no gene match: 6. From germline, CDR1 is SGHRS and CDR2 YFSETQ. The CDR3 region has the DNA TGCGCCAGCAGCCGCATGGGACAGGGAGAAGCTTTCTTT. Protein product: CASSRMGQGEAFF.

The chain is built from TRBV20-1 and TRBJ1-2, with D possibly TRBD1 on 6 matching bases. Germline CDR1 is DFQATT and CDR2 is SNEGSKA (reference sequence). V dropped 3 bases and J dropped 1 base, with 15 bases sitting between them. The CDR3 sequence is 15 residues long. The CDR3: CSASPEGTNNYGYTF. In DNA form, the CDR3 reads TGCAGTGCTAGTCCCGAGGGGACAAATAACTATGGCTACACCTTC.

This sequence joins TRBV7-2 and TRBJ2-3, with a possible D match to TRBD2 (7 bases). V lost 1 base to trimming and J lost 2 bases, with 16 bases between them. Looked up from germline, CDR1 is SGHTA and CDR2 is FQGNSA. The CDR3 runs to 17 residues. CDR3 nucleotide sequence: TGTGCCAGCAGCTTAGGAGTATGGGGGGGGGCCACAGATACGCAGTATTTT. This sequence encodes CASSLGVWGGATDTQYF.

The count of this clone is one. The chain recombines TRBV18 with TRBJ1-2; 11 bases line up with TRBD1. V trimming: 2 bases; J trimming: 8 bases; junction bases outside the gene matches: 10. Germline V gives CDR1 KGHSH, CDR2 LQKENI. The CDR3 length is 16 residues. CDR3 loop: CASSPSGTGGTLGYTF. The CDR3 nucleotides read TGTGCCAGCTCACCAAGCGGGACAGGGGGAACTCTGGGCTACACCTTC.

The chain joins TRBV6-5 to TRBJ1-4, with a tentative D call TRBD1 (6 bases). V was shortened by 0 bases and J by 3 bases, with 8 bases between the two germline ends. CDR1 and CDR2 from the germline V gene are MNHEY and SVGAGI. The CDR3 loop spans 15 amino acids. The CDR3 spells CASSYSNRANEKLFF. CDR3 DNA sequence: TGTGCCAGCAGTTACTCGAACAGGGCTAATGAAAAACTGTTTTTT.

This clone was recorded a few times. The chain uses TRBV18 and TRBJ2-1, with TRBD2 matching over 9 bases. This CDR3 contains 14 residues. Germline CDR1 reads KGHSH; CDR2 reads LQKENI. Trimming took 2 bases from V and 8 from J; bases not matched to a gene: 4. The CDR3 DNA is TGTGCCAGCTCACCAGCTAGCGGGGAGGATGAGCAGTTCTTC. Translated: CASSPASGEDEQFF.

The J gene is TRBJ1-1, the V gene TRBV19; 8 nucleotides align to TRBD1. Unmatched junction bases numbered 11, after V lost 4 bases and J lost 7 bases. The CDR3 extends over 15 amino acids. Germline lookup yields CDR1 LNHDA and CDR2 SQIVND (reference sequence). The CDR3 reads CASSKDRGLWGEAFF. In DNA, the CDR3 is TGTGCCAGTAGTAAAGACAGGGGTTTGTGGGGTGAAGCTTTCTTT.

This sequence joins TRBV2 and TRBJ1-2, with 7 bases aligning to TRBD1. With V trimmed by 4 bases and J by 7 bases, 6 bases remained unmatched. The germline gives CDR1 SNHLY, CDR2 FYNNEI. The CDR3 is 13 amino acids. DNA of the CDR3: TGTGCCAGCAGTGGAACAGGGGCGGCTGGCTACACCTTC. It is translated as CASSGTGAAGYTF. Drawing the rest from reference TRBV2 and TRBJ1-2, the complete variable domain is EPEVTQTPSHQVTQMGQEVILRCVPISNHLYFYWYRQILGQKVEFLVSFYNNEISEKSEIFDDQFSVERPDGSNFTLKIRSTKLEDSAMYFCASSGTGAAGYTFGSGTRLTVV.

V gene TRBV19 combines with J gene TRBJ1-2; weak D call: TRBD1 (6 bases). The V end lost 7 bases, the J end lost 2 bases, and 8 bases lay between the germline ends. The germline CDR1 and CDR2 sequences are LNHDA and SQIVND (reference sequence). CDR3 size: 12 residues. This CDR3 is CASTDRNYGYTF. CDR3 nucleotides: TGTGCCAGTACCGACAGGAACTATGGCTACACCTTC.

The rearrangement links TRBV7-9 to TRBJ2-5, with 9 bases aligning to TRBD2. The germline V gene encodes CDR1 SEHNR and CDR2 FQNEAQ (reference sequence). V lost 2 bases to trimming and J lost 5 bases; unmatched junction nucleotides: 3. The length of the CDR3 is 14 residues. The CDR3 coding sequence is TGTGCCAGCAGCTTATCTAGCGGGGTGGAGACCCAGTACTTC. Translation: CASSLSSGVETQYF.

Written as DNA, the CDR3 is TGCGCCAGCAGCCAGATTACATCGAACACTGAAGCTTTCTTT. Translated, it gives CASSQITSNTEAFF. The chain combines TRBV5-1 with TRBJ1-1, with D uncertain. V was cut by 4 bases and J by 1 base, with 11 bases left in between. Germline values: CDR1 SGHRS, CDR2 YFSETQ. The CDR3 loop spans 14 amino acids.

The chain recombines TRBV12-5 with TRBJ2-7, with 7 bases fitting TRBD1. CDR1 is LGHNT and CDR2 is FRNRAP in the germline V gene. The CDR3 spans 14 residues. After removal of 5 bases from V and 0 bases from J, the junction contained 4 bases not matched to a gene. The chain's CDR3 is CASGVGTVSYEQYF. The CDR3 region has the DNA TGTGCTAGTGGTGTAGGGACAGTCTCCTACGAGCAGTACTTC.

CDR3 DNA sequence: TGTGCCAGCGTCATTACAGGGGGCGCGGAAGCTTTCTTT. This sequence encodes CASVITGGAEAFF. J is TRBJ1-1 and V is TRBV5-8; 9 nucleotides agree with TRBD1. The ends lost 7 bases at V and 8 bases at J; junction bases unmatched: 9. Germline V lookup: CDR1 SGHTS, CDR2 YDEGEE. The CDR3 is 13 residues long.

The rearrangement joins TRBV29-1 to TRBJ1-6, with D perhaps TRBD1 (5 bases). Germline values: CDR1 SQVTM, CDR2 ANQGSEA. Trimming shortened V by 4 bases and J by 7 bases, and 11 bases separated the two germline ends. This CDR3 is 13 amino acids long. CDR3 nucleotide sequence: TGCAGCGTTGGGCAGGGAAAGAATTCACCCCTCCACTTT. Translating gives CSVGQGKNSPLHF.

V usage is TRBV5-4 and J usage is TRBJ2-1, with TRBD1 identical over 9 bases. The CDR3 spans 15 residues. After removal of 2 bases from V and 8 bases from J, the junction contained 8 bases not matched to a gene. Germline V gives CDR1 SGHNT, CDR2 YYREEE (reference sequence). The DNA of the CDR3 is TGTGCCAGCAGCTTCAGAACAGGGGGCGCGGATGAGCAGTTCTTC. This translates into CASSFRTGGADEQFF.

J is TRBJ2-1 and V is TRBV27; 10 bases align to TRBD2. CDR1 and CDR2 (germline): MNHEY, SMNVEV (reference sequence). The junction had 5 bases not matched to a gene; V was cut back by 3 bases and J by 6 bases. The CDR3 is 15 residues long. CDR3 loop: CASSLGLAGVNEQFF. CDR3 bases: TGTGCCAGCAGTTTGGGGCTAGCGGGGGTCAATGAGCAGTTCTTC.